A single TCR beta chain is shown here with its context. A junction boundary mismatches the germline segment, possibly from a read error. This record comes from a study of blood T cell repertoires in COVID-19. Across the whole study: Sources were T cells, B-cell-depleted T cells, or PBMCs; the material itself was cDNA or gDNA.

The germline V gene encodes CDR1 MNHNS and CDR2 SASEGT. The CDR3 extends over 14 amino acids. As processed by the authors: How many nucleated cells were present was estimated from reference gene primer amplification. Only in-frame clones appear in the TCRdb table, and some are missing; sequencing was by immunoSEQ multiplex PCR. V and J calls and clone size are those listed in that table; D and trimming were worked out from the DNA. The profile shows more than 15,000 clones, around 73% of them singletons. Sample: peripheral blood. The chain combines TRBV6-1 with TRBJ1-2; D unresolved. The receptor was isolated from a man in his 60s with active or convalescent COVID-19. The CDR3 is CASSEEIPMRRARF. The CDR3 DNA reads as TGTGCCAGCAGTGAAGAGATCCCGATGAGGCGGGCCCGCTTC.